A selection of T cell receptor beta chains follows, all from one sample in a study of cytomegalovirus exposure and HLA in healthy donors. Produced via immunoSEQ multiplex PCR; TCRdb's table is partial and in-frame only. Counted here are under 35,000 clones, roughly 60% occurring once; the ten biggest clones make up approximately 42%. Sequenced: PBMCs. The receptors come from a male donor in good health and CMV-seropositive. Each CDR3 is given with its conserved first and last residue. The D gene is left open where the match is weak. Some rows mark clone size as missing; the rest say once, few, many or name a class of expanded clone.

>TRBV10-1|NA|TRBJ1-1|few
CASSELLRRGGNTEAFF
TGCGCCAGCAGTGAGCTGCTCCGCCGGGGGGGGAACACTGAAGCTTTCTTT
>TRBV5-1|TRBD1|TRBJ1-2|NA
CASSLGQGVQGYTF
TGCGCCAGCAGCTTGGGGCAGGGGGTTCAGGGCTACACCTTC
>TRBV11-3|TRBD2|TRBJ2-1|NA
CASSLSGSGRGDEQFF
TGTGCCAGCAGCTTATCGGGGAGCGGGAGGGGAGATGAGCAGTTCTTC
>TRBV11-2|TRBD2|TRBJ2-3|NA
CASSSLREGTQYF
TGTGCCAGCAGCTCTCTCCGGGAGGGGACGCAGTATTTT
>TRBV7-2|NA|TRBJ1-2|NA
CASSLQANYGYTF
TGTGCCAGCAGTTTACAGGCTAACTATGGCTACACCTTC
>TRBV11-2|TRBD2|TRBJ2-5|NA
CASSKTSGMETQYF
TGTGCCAGCAGCAAGACTAGCGGGATGGAGACCCAGTACTTC
>TRBV2|TRBD1|TRBJ2-5|few
CASKGQGTQETQYF
TGTGCCAGCAAAGGACAGGGGACGCAAGAGACCCAGTACTTC
>TRBV7-6|NA|TRBJ1-2|NA
CASSQRENYGYTF
TGTGCCAGCAGCCAGAGGGAGAACTATGGCTACACCTTC
>TRBV27|NA|TRBJ1-5|NA
CASSSTGTPSFSQHF
TGTGCCAGCAGTTCCACCGGGACACCCAGTTTTAGCCAGCATTTT
>TRBV7-2|NA|TRBJ1-2|few
CASSFYSSTWGYTF
TGTGCCAGCAGCTTCTACAGCTCCACCTGGGGCTACACCTTC
>TRBV6-5|TRBD1|TRBJ1-5|NA
CASTWTGDSNQPQHF
TGTGCCAGCACCTGGACAGGAGATAGCAATCAGCCCCAGCATTTT
>TRBV6-6|TRBD1|TRBJ1-1|few
CASRSWDRGGEAFF
TGTGCCAGCAGATCATGGGACAGGGGTGGTGAAGCTTTCTTT
>TRBV29-1|TRBD1|TRBJ1-1|few
CSVGDTGETEAFF
TGCAGCGTTGGAGATACAGGGGAAACTGAAGCTTTCTTT
>TRBV5-1|NA|TRBJ1-4|NA
CASSPRKLFF
TGCGCCAGCAGCCCTCGAAAACTGTTTTTT
>TRBV27|NA|TRBJ1-2|NA
CASSPRRQNYGYTF
TGTGCCAGCAGTCCAAGACGACAGAACTATGGCTACACCTTC
>TRBV27|NA|TRBJ1-1|NA
CASSFWAGNTEAFF
TGTGCCAGCAGTTTCTGGGCAGGGAACACTGAAGCTTTCTTT
>TRBV19|NA|TRBJ2-7|NA
CASSIDSSYEQYF
TGTGCCAGTAGTATTGACAGTTCCTACGAGCAGTACTTC
>TRBV4-1|NA|TRBJ2-7|NA
CASSRVGRDYEQYF
TGCGCCAGCAGCCGTGTGGGCAGGGACTACGAGCAGTACTTC
>TRBV28|NA|TRBJ1-3|few
CASSPTGNTIYF
TGTGCCAGCAGTCCAACTGGAAACACCATATATTTT
>TRBV28|TRBD1|TRBJ1-5|NA
CASSPAGQGNQPQHF
TGTGCCAGCAGTCCCGCGGGACAGGGAAATCAGCCCCAGCATTTT
>TRBV28|TRBD1|TRBJ1-1|few
CASSPIGGAVEAFF
TGTGCCAGCAGTCCTATAGGGGGCGCGGTTGAAGCTTTCTTT
>TRBV19|NA|TRBJ2-6|NA
CASSPGSGANVLTF
TGTGCCAGTAGTCCAGGCTCTGGGGCCAACGTCCTGACTTTC
>TRBV5-8|NA|TRBJ1-5|once
CASSSLRRRPQHF
TGTGCCAGCAGCTCGTTAAGGAGGAGGCCCCAGCATTTT
>TRBV27|NA|TRBJ1-5|few
CASSWEARSNQPQHF
TGTGCCAGCAGTTGGGAGGCCCGGAGCAATCAGCCCCAGCATTTT
>TRBV6-1|TRBD1|TRBJ1-2|few
CASMVGTVGYGYTF
TGTGCCAGCATGGTGGGGACAGTAGGGTATGGCTACACCTTC
>TRBV10-3|TRBD1|TRBJ1-1|NA
CAIQGQPNTEAFF
TGTGCCATCCAGGGACAGCCGAACACTGAAGCTTTCTTT
>TRBV30|NA|TRBJ1-5|NA
CATNSPNQPQHF
TGTGCAACGAACAGCCCCAATCAGCCCCAGCATTTT
>TRBV7-8|NA|TRBJ1-5|NA
CASSLRQGPNSNQPQHF
TGTGCCAGCAGCTTACGCCAGGGCCCAAATAGCAATCAGCCCCAGCATTTT
>TRBV25-1|TRBD1|TRBJ1-1|few
CASSATGGTEAFF
TGTGCCAGCAGTGCCACAGGGGGCACTGAAGCTTTCTTT
>TRBV28|TRBD1|TRBJ2-5|few
CASSYGTGVGGQETQYF
TGCGCCAGCAGTTACGGGACAGGGGTAGGGGGCCAAGAGACACAGTACTTC
>TRBV9|NA|TRBJ1-1|few
CASSVEAGGEAFF
TGTGCCAGCAGCGTAGAGGCGGGGGGCGAAGCTTTCTTT
>TRBV9|NA|TRBJ2-7|NA
CASSVTGSYEQYF
TGTGCCAGCAGCGTCACCGGCTCCTACGAGCAGTACTTC
>TRBV5-1|NA|TRBJ2-7|NA
CASSRAGGGFLSYEQYF
TGCGCCAGCAGCCGGGCCGGGGGAGGCTTTCTCTCCTACGAGCAGTACTTC
>TRBV29-1|TRBD1|TRBJ1-2|NA
CSVGGVRTGVDGYTF
TGCAGCGTTGGAGGGGTCAGGACAGGGGTTGATGGCTACACCTTC
>TRBV4-1|NA|TRBJ2-5|NA
CASSQAARVETQYF
TGCGCCAGCAGCCAAGCGGCGAGGGTAGAGACCCAGTACTTC